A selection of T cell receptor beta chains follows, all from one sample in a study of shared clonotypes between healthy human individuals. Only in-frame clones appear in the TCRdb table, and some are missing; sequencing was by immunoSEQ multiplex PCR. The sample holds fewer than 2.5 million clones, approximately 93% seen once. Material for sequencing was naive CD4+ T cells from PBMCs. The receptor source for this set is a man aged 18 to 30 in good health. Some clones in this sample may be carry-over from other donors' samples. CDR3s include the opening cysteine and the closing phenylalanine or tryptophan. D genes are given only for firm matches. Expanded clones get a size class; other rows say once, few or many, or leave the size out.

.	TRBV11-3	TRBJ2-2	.	CASSSPRDHGELFF	TGTGCCAGCAGCTCCCCCCGGGACCACGGGGAGCTGTTTTTT
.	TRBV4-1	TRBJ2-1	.	CASSQDLWQGRDEQFF	TGCGCCAGCAGCCAAGATCTTTGGCAGGGTAGGGATGAGCAGTTCTTC
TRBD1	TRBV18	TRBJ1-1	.	CASSPLARQGGRDTEAFF	TGTGCCAGCTCACCACTGGCGAGACAGGGTGGTCGGGACACTGAAGCTTTCTTT
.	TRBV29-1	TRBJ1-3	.	CSAPSIGRSSGNTIYF	TGCAGCGCCCCATCGATTGGCAGAAGCTCTGGAAACACCATATATTTT
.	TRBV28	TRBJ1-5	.	CASSLEQGNNQPQHF	TGTGCCAGCAGTTTAGAACAGGGTAACAATCAGCCCCAGCATTTT
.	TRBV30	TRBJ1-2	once	CAWIFAGRGNYGYTF	TGTGCCTGGATCTTCGCGGGCAGGGGCAACTATGGCTACACCTTC
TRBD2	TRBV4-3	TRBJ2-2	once	CASSQEPAGGHTGELFF	TGCGCCAGCAGCCAAGAACCAGCGGGAGGCCACACCGGGGAGCTGTTTTTT
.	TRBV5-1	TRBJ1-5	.	CASSWGTESNQPQHF	TGCGCCAGCAGCTGGGGGACGGAGAGCAATCAGCCCCAGCATTTT
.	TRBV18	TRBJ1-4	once	CASSSTLSTNEKLFF	TGTGCCAGCTCATCCACCCTATCAACTAATGAAAAACTGTTTTTT
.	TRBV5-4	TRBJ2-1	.	CASSLTGYNEQFF	TGTGCCAGCAGCTTGACAGGTTACAATGAGCAGTTCTTC
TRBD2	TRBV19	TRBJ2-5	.	CASSVALAGVMETQYF	TGTGCCAGTAGTGTTGCTCTAGCGGGAGTGATGGAGACCCAGTACTTC
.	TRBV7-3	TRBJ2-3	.	CASSPGNYYTDTQYF	TGTGCCAGCAGCCCAGGGAACTACTACACAGATACGCAGTATTTT
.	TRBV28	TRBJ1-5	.	CASRGGGYSNQPQHF	TGTGCCAGTCGCGGGGGGGGTTATAGCAATCAGCCCCAGCATTTT
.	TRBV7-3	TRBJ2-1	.	CASSLRQEFPYNEQFF	TGTGCCAGCAGCTTAAGACAGGAGTTCCCCTACAATGAGCAGTTCTTC
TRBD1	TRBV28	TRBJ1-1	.	CASTTGGTGYTEAFF	TGTGCCAGCACTACTGGGGGGACAGGGTACACTGAAGCTTTCTTT
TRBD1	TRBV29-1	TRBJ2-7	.	CSVEGPGQSYEQYF	TGCAGCGTTGAAGGACCGGGACAGAGCTACGAGCAGTACTTC
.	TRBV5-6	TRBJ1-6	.	CASSVIGSPLHF	TGTGCCAGCAGCGTTATTGGCTCACCCCTCCACTTT
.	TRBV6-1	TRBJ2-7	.	CASSARNYYEQYF	TGTGCCAGCAGTGCCCGAAATTACTACGAGCAGTACTTC
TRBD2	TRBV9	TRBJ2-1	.	CASSARGGAYNEQFF	TGTGCCAGCAGCGCGCGGGGGGGCGCCTACAATGAGCAGTTCTTC
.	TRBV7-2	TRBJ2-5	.	CASSLGERDQETQYF	TGTGCCAGCAGCTTAGGGGAGCGGGACCAAGAGACCCAGTACTTC
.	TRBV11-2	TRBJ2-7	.	CASSVRSSIYEQYF	TGTGCCAGCAGTGTGAGATCCAGCATCTACGAGCAGTACTTC
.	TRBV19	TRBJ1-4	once	CASQRAGATEKLFF	TGTGCCAGCCAGAGAGCAGGGGCAACGGAAAAACTGTTTTTT
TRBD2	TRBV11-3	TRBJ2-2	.	CASSPSGRGTGELFF	TGTGCCAGCAGCCCTAGCGGGAGGGGTACCGGGGAGCTGTTTTTT
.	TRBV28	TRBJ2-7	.	CASPPSGSATYEQYF	TGTGCCAGCCCCCCTTCCGGGTCCGCGACCTACGAGCAGTACTTC
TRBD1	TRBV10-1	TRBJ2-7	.	CASSDRGQGMYEQYF	TGCGCCAGCAGTGACCGGGGACAGGGTATGTACGAGCAGTACTTC
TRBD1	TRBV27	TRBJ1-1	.	CASSRDRANTEAFF	TGTGCCAGCAGCCGGGACAGGGCGAACACTGAAGCTTTCTTT
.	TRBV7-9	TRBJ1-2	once	CASSLGREDYGYTF	TGTGCCAGCAGCTTAGGGCGAGAGGACTATGGCTACACCTTC